These T cell receptor beta chains were read from a single sample in a study of T cell responses to AZD1222 COVID-19 vaccine. The table came from immunoSEQ multiplex PCR; TCRdb's copy has only in-frame clones and leaves some out. The sample has around 200,000 clones, 85% to 95% seen once; the top ten hold approximately 1.5%. Source: peripheral blood, taken 28 days after the second AZD1222 dose. Receptor source: an adult who received the AZD1222 COVID-19 vaccine. The CDR3 runs from the conserved cysteine through the conserved F or W. The order of the fields is V gene, D gene, J gene, clone size, CDR3 DNA, CDR3 protein. A D gene is named only where the DNA matches it firmly. For some rows the clone size is stated as once, few or many, or as a class when expanded; others skip it.

TRBV11-3	.	TRBJ2-7	.	TGTGCCAGCAGGAGGACAGCCTCCTACGAGCAGTACTTC	CASRRTASYEQYF
TRBV27	.	TRBJ2-7	.	TGTGCCAGCAGTTTATTAGGCGGGACCGTCTTCGGGGAGCAGTACTTC	CASSLLGGTVFGEQYF
TRBV4-3	TRBD1	TRBJ1-6	.	TGCGCCAGCAGCCCGGACAGGGGGCCCGGTTCACCCCTCCACTTT	CASSPDRGPGSPLHF
TRBV6-2/TRBV6-3	.	TRBJ1-1	once	TGTGCCAGCAGTTACTTATGGAACACTGAAGCTTTCTTT	CASSYLWNTEAFF
TRBV5-1	.	TRBJ1-5	.	TGCGCCAGCAGCTTGGCCGTAGGGGAAGGTCAGCCCCAGCATTTT	CASSLAVGEGQPQHF
TRBV21-1	.	TRBJ1-1	.	TGTGCCAGCATCCTCATACTAGGGACAGACCCCGGCACTGAAGCTTTCTTT	CASILILGTDPGTEAFF
TRBV3-1/TRBV3-2	TRBD2	TRBJ2-1	.	TGTGCCAGCAGCCAATTTAGCGGGAGCTACAATGAGCAGTTCTTC	CASSQFSGSYNEQFF
TRBV5-4	TRBD1	TRBJ1-2	.	TGTGCCATCAAGACAGGGATTAACTATGGCTACACCTTC	CAIKTGINYGYTF
TRBV6-1	.	TRBJ1-5	.	TGTGCCAGCAGTGAACGAACTAGCAATCAGCCCCAGCATTTT	CASSERTSNQPQHF
TRBV2	.	TRBJ2-2	once	TGTGCCACCTCATGGGGAAACACCGGGGAGCTGTTTTTT	CATSWGNTGELFF
TRBV7-9	.	TRBJ1-4	.	TGTGCCAGCAGTGGACCCGAAAACGGGGAAAAACTGTTTTTT	CASSGPENGEKLFF
TRBV6-4	.	TRBJ1-1	.	TGTGCCAGCAGTGACTCGTCGACGGGGGCGACTGAAGCTTTCTTT	CASSDSSTGATEAFF
TRBV7-2	.	TRBJ1-2	.	TGTGCCAGCACAGTTAGAGGGACACATGGCTACACCTTC	CASTVRGTHGYTF
TRBV7-3	.	TRBJ2-2	.	TGTGCCAGCAGCTCGGGGACCGGGGAGCTGTTTTTT	CASSSGTGELFF
TRBV29-1	.	TRBJ1-1	.	TGCAGCGTTGATGGAATCGGGGGCACTGAAGCTTTCTTT	CSVDGIGGTEAFF
TRBV19	.	TRBJ1-6	.	TGTGCCAGTAGTCCTACGGGACACCATTCTCCTTCCCTCCACTTT	CASSPTGHHSPSLHF